These 14 T cell receptor beta chains originate from one sample sequenced in a study of blood T cell repertoires in COVID-19. The protocol was immunoSEQ multiplex PCR, while the TCRdb copy is restricted to in-frame clones and leaves out a portion. This table holds roughly 230,000 clones, around 81% found once. The sequencing sample was made of PBMCs or T cells enriched from blood (not recorded which). These TCRs come from a man between 50 and 59 years old who had recovered from COVID-19.

This rearrangement joins TRBV4-1 to TRBJ1-4; the match to TRBD1 covers 7 bases. This CDR3 is built from 15 residues. Germline trimming cut 1 base from V and 3 bases from J; bases unmatched to any gene: 2. CDR1 is MGHRA, CDR2 YSYEKL, per germline. CDR3 nucleotide sequence: TGCGCCAGCAGCCAAGGGACAGGTTCTAATGAAAAACTGTTTTTT. Translating it yields CASSQGTGSNEKLFF.

The chain couples TRBV27 to TRBJ1-6, with 9 bases fitting TRBD1. V gave up 7 bases and J gave up 10 bases; unmatched junction bases: 8. The CDR3 runs 14 residues. CDR1 and CDR2 (germline): MNHEY, SMNVEV (reference sequence). CDR3 protein: CASTYRGRGSPLHF. The CDR3 coding sequence is TGTGCCAGCACCTACAGGGGGCGCGGATCACCCCTCCACTTT.

The chain employs TRBV7-6 and TRBJ1-3; weak D call: TRBD1 (6 bases). CDR1 is SGHVS and CDR2 is FNYEAQ in the germline V gene. The CDR3 spans 18 residues. V was cut by 5 bases and J by 0 bases, with 20 bases left in between. The CDR3 DNA sequence: TGTGCCAGCAGCCCTACCCTTCAGGGGCCGAGCTCTGGAAACACCATATATTTT. It specifies CASSPTLQGPSSGNTIYF.

Many counts were recorded for this clone. This sequence joins TRBV12-3 or TRBV12-4 and TRBJ2-7; D is possibly TRBD2 (6 bases). CDR3 size: 13 residues. With 3 bases removed from V and 2 bases from J, the gap between germline ends came to 8 bases. The CDR3 DNA reads as TGTGCCAGCAGTTTGGGAGGCCCCTACGAGCAGTACTTC. It encodes CASSLGGPYEQYF.

This clone was seen only a few times. V is TRBV7-9 and J is TRBJ2-1, with TRBD1 matching over 7 bases. Germline V gives CDR1 SEHNR, CDR2 FQNEAQ (reference sequence). CDR3 size: 16 residues. Germline trimming cut 5 bases from V and 0 bases from J; bases unmatched to any gene: 7. The DNA of the CDR3 is TGTGCCAGCAGCCCGAAGACAGGGAGCTCCTACAATGAGCAGTTCTTC. This gives the protein CASSPKTGSSYNEQFF.

The chain joins TRBV7-9 to TRBJ2-5; 8 nucleotides agree with TRBD1. V gave up 3 bases and J gave up 5 bases; unmatched junction bases: 8. Germline V CDR1 and CDR2: SEHNR, FQNEAQ (reference sequence). The CDR3 sequence is 15 residues long. The CDR3 coding sequence is TGTGCCAGCAGCTTGCGATCGGGGACAGGCGAGACCCAGTACTTC. Protein sequence: CASSLRSGTGETQYF.

This clone was counted between two and nine times. The chain recombines TRBV19 with TRBJ2-3; 9 bases match TRBD2. V shed 7 bases, J shed 3 bases, and the junction held 2 bases outside the gene matches. This CDR3 is built from 13 residues. The germline CDR1 and CDR2 sequences are LNHDA and SQIVND (reference sequence). In nucleotides, the CDR3 is TGTGCCAGTACGAGCGGGGGGACAGATACGCAGTATTTT. This sequence encodes CASTSGGTDTQYF.

This chain connects TRBV2 to TRBJ1-2, with D uncertain. Germline CDR1 is SNHLY and CDR2 is FYNNEI. The CDR3 sequence is 12 residues long. Trimming left V 6 bases short and J 5 bases short, with 10 bases between. In DNA, the CDR3 is TGTGCCAGCAGGGAGGAGGAGTATGGCTACACCTTC. Translated: CASREEEYGYTF.

This clone showed up just a few times. The V call is TRBV29-1, the J call TRBJ2-7, with TRBD2 identical over 7 bases. There are 13 residues in the CDR3. V lost 6 bases to trimming and J lost 2 bases; unmatched junction nucleotides: 7. Germline V gives CDR1 SQVTM, CDR2 ANQGSEA. The CDR3 nucleotides are TGCAGCGTCAGGCCTAGCGGTGCCTACGAGCAGTACTTC. Protein: CSVRPSGAYEQYF.

The V call is TRBV5-1, the J call TRBJ2-3, with D perhaps TRBD1 (5 bases). V was clipped by 6 bases and J by 1 base, with 15 bases between them. In germline, CDR1 is SGHRS, CDR2 YFSETQ. The CDR3 covers 15 residues. CDR3 residues: CASKEQVVGTDTQYF. For the CDR3, the DNA is TGCGCCAGCAAAGAACAGGTGGTAGGCACAGATACGCAGTATTTT.

The J gene is TRBJ1-2, the V gene TRBV9; D unresolved. The V gene's germline CDR1 is SGDLS and CDR2 YYNGEE. V lost 6 bases to trimming and J lost 0 bases, with 6 bases between them. There are 12 residues in the CDR3. CDR3 sequence: CASTVANYGYTF. CDR3 nucleotide sequence: TGTGCCAGCACTGTAGCTAACTATGGCTACACCTTC.

This clone has only a few counts. The V gene is TRBV2, the J gene TRBJ2-7; D might be TRBD2 (6 bases). Germline V gives CDR1 SNHLY, CDR2 FYNNEI. Trimming stripped 3 bases from V and 6 bases from J, with 24 bases between. The CDR3 is 17 amino acids. The CDR3 loop reads CASSDAGLSGQLFEQYF. CDR3 DNA sequence: TGTGCCAGCAGTGACGCGGGGCTTTCTGGTCAGCTCTTCGAGCAGTACTTC.

The rearrangement uses TRBV3-1 (or the pseudogene TRBV3-2) and TRBJ1-1; 8 bases match TRBD1. This CDR3 spans 13 amino acids. J was trimmed by 7 bases and V by 4 bases; bases with no gene match: 5. Germline CDR1 LGHDT, CDR2 YNNKEL (reference sequence). Written as DNA, the CDR3 is TGTGCCAGCAGCCTTCCCGGGACAGGTGAAGCTTTCTTT. It yields the protein CASSLPGTGEAFF.

This chain uses TRBV28 with TRBJ2-3; TRBD2 aligns across 11 bases. CDR1 and CDR2 from the germline V gene are MDHEN and SYDVKM. The J segment lost 6 bases and the V segment lost 6 bases, leaving 14 bases of the junction unmatched. The length of the CDR3 is 17 residues. The CDR3 loop reads CASRPFGLAGGNDTQYF. Written as DNA, the CDR3 is TGTGCCAGCAGACCGTTCGGGCTAGCGGGGGGTAACGATACGCAGTATTTT.